This T cell receptor (beta chain) was sequenced in a study of blood T cell repertoires in COVID-19. In the original analysis: It was from reference gene primer amplification that nucleated cell counts were estimated. Clones were read by immunoSEQ multiplex PCR, and TCRdb kept only the in-frame ones, dropping some. V and J calls and clone size are as listed in that table; D and trimming were resolved from the DNA. The profile shows approximately 150,000 clones, around 83% of them singletons. CDR1 is MDHEN, CDR2 SYDVKM, per germline. This CDR3 region has 16 residues. J gave up 2 bases and V 3 bases, and 8 bases lay outside the gene matches. Followed longitudinally, the Seattle patients had been enrolled during active infection.

The chain has TRBV28 and TRBJ2-7; 9 bases fit TRBD1. The clonotype comes from a woman aged 45-60 years with COVID-19, enrolled during active disease. The sample consisted of peripheral blood. DNA of the CDR3: TGTGCCAGCAGTTTTCTCCCGGGACAGGGTCCCTACGAGCAGTACTTC. Its translation is CASSFLPGQGPYEQYF.